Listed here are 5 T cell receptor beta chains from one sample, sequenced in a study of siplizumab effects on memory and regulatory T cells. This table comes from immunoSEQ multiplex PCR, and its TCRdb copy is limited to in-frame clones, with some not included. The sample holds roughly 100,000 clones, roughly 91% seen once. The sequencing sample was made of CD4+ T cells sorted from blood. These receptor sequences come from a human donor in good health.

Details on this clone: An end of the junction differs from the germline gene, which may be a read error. The CDR3 DNA reads as TGTGCCAGCAGCATAGCCCGTCCCTCCTACGAGCAGTACTTC. Protein sequence: CASSIARPSYEQYF. The rearrangement links TRBV7-2 to TRBJ2-7; D is undetermined. Germline-derived CDR1 and CDR2 are SGHTA and FQGNSA. The CDR3 totals 14 residues.

The CDR3 region has the DNA TGTGCCAGCAGCACAGGACTAGCGGGTCCCAACACGTACGAGCAGTACTTC. This codes for CASSTGLAGPNTYEQYF. The rearrangement joins TRBV7-9 to TRBJ2-7, with 11 nucleotides matching TRBD2. The CDR3 length is 17 residues. V trimming: 5 bases; J trimming: 4 bases; junction bases outside the gene matches: 13. From germline, CDR1 is SEHNR and CDR2 FQNEAQ (reference sequence).

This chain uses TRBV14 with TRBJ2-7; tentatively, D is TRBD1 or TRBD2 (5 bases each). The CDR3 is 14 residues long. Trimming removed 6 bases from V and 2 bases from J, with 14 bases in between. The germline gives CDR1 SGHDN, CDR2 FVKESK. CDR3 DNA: TGTGCCAGCAGTCCCCGGGACGGGGCCTACGAGCAGTACTTC. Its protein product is CASSPRDGAYEQYF.

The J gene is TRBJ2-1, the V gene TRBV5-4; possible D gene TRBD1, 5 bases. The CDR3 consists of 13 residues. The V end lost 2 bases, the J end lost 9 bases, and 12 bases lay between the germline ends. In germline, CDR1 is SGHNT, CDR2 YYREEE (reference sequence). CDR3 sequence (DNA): TGTGCCAGCAGCTTACCAGGGAACGGTGAGCAGTTCTTC. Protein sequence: CASSLPGNGEQFF.

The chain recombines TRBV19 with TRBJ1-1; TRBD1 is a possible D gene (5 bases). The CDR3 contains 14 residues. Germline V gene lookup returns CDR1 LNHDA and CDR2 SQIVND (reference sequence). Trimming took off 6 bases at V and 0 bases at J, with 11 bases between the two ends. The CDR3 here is CASSRQNMNTEAFF. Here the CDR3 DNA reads TGTGCCAGTAGCAGACAGAACATGAACACTGAAGCTTTCTTT. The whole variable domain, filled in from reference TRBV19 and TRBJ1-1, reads DGGITQSPKYLFRKEGQNVTLSCEQNLNHDAMYWYRQDPGQGLRLIYYSQIVNDFQKGDIAEGYSVSREKKESFPLTVTSAQKNPTAFYLCASSRQNMNTEAFFGQGTRLTVV.